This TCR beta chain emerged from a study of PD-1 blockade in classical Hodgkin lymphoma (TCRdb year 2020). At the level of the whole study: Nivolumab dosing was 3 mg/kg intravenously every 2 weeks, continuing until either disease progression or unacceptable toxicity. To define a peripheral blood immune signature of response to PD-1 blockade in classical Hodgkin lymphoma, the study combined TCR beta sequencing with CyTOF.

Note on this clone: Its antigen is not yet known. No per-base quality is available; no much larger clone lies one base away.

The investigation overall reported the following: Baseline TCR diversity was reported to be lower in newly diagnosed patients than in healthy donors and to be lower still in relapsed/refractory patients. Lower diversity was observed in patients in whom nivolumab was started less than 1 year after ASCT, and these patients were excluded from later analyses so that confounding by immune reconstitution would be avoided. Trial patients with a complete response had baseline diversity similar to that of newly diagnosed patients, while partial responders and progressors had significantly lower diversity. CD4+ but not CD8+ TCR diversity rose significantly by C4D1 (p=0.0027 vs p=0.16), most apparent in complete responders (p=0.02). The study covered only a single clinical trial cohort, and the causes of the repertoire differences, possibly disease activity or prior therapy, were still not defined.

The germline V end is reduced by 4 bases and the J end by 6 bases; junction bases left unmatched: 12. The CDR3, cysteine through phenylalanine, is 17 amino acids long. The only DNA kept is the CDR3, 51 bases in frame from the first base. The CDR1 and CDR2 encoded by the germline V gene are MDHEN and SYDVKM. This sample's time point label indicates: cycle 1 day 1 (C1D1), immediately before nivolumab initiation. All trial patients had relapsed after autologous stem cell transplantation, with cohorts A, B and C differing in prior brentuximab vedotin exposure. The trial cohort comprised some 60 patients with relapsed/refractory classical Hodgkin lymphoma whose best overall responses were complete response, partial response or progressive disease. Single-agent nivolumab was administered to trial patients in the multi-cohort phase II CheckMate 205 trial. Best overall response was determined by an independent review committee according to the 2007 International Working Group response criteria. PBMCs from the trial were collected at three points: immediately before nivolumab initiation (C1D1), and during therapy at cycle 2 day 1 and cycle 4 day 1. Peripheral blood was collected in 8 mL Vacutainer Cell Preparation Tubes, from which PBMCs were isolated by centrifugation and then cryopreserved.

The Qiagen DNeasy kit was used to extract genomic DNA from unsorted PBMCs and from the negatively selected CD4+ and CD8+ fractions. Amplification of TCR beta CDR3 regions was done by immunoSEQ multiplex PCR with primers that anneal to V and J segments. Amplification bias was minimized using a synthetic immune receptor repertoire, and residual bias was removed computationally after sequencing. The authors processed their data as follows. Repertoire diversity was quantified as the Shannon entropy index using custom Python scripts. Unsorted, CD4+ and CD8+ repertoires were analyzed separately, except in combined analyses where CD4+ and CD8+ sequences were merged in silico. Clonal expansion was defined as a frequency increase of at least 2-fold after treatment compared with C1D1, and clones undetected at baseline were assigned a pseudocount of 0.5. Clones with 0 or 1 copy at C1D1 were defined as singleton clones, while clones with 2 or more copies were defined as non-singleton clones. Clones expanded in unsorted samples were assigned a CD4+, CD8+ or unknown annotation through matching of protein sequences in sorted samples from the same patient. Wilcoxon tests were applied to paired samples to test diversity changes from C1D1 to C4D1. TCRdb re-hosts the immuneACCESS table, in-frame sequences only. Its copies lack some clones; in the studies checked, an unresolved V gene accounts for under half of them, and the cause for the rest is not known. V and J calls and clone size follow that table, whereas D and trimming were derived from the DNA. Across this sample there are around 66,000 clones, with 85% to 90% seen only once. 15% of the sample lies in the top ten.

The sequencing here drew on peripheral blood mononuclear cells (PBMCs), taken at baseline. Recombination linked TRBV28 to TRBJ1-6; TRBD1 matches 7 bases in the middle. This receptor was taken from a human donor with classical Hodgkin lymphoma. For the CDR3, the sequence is CASSSPRDSLRNSPLHF. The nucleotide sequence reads TGTGCCAGCAGTTCCCCCCGGGACAGTCTCCGTAATTCACCCCTCCACTTT.